Below, 32 T cell receptor beta chains from the same sample are listed, as sequenced in a study of OX40 agonist ivuxolimab in advanced cancers. The table came from immunoSEQ multiplex PCR; TCRdb's copy has only in-frame clones and leaves some out. This sample has about 110,000 clones, with over 85% found just once. Sequenced material: CD4+ or CD8+ T cells sorted from blood, taken in a trial of the OX40 agonist ivuxolimab. These receptors were taken from an adult with an advanced solid tumor such as melanoma, head and neck, liver or kidney cancer.

This chain uses TRBV11-2 with TRBJ2-3; the match to TRBD2 covers 7 bases. Germline CDR1 is SGHAT and CDR2 is FQNNGV. This CDR3 comprises 14 residues. With 5 bases clipped from V and 3 bases from J, the junction kept 5 bases outside the gene matches. The CDR3 spells CASSGRGTTDTQYF. CDR3 nucleotides: TGTGCCAGCAGCGGGAGGGGAACGACAGATACGCAGTATTTT.

The chain recombines TRBV9 with TRBJ2-3, with D perhaps TRBD1 or TRBD2 (5 bases each). V was cut by 6 bases and J by 3 bases, with 14 bases left in between. The CDR3 totals 14 residues. Germline V gene sequence: CDR1 SGDLS, CDR2 YYNGEE. As DNA, the CDR3 is TGTGCCAGCACCGGTGGGGGTGGGACAGATACGCAGTATTTT. Amino acid sequence: CASTGGGGTDTQYF. The full variable domain, in which reference TRBV9 and TRBJ2-3 provide the parts outside the CDR3, is DSGVTQTPKHLITATGQRVTLRCSPRSGDLSVYWYQQSLDQGLQFLIQYYNGEERAKGNILERFSAQQFPDLHSELNLSSLELGDSALYFCASTGGGGTDTQYFGPGTRLTVL.

V is TRBV9 and J is TRBJ1-4; no firm D call. Germline V gene lookup returns CDR1 SGDLS and CDR2 YYNGEE. Trimming stripped 0 bases from V and 8 bases from J, with 14 bases between. The CDR3 covers 15 residues. CDR3 sequence (DNA): TGTGCCAGCAGCGTAGGAGACACGGGTGGAGAAAAACTGTTTTTT. It translates to CASSVGDTGGEKLFF.

The chain links TRBV6-4 to TRBJ1-1; no reliable D call. The V end lost 2 bases, the J end lost 0 bases, and 13 bases lay between the germline ends. Germline-derived CDR1 and CDR2 are MRHNA and SNTAGT. The CDR3 loop spans 16 amino acids. The CDR3 spells CASSDPAWTLNTEAFF. CDR3 sequence (DNA): TGTGCCAGCAGTGACCCAGCCTGGACGCTGAACACTGAAGCTTTCTTT.

The chain employs TRBV10-3 and TRBJ1-4, with TRBD1 matching 11 bases. The germline V gene encodes CDR1 ENHRY and CDR2 SYGVKD. The trim removed 0 bases at V and 7 bases at J, leaving 1 base unmatched. The CDR3 spans 15 residues. Here the CDR3 reads CAISESGTGGEKLFF. Here the CDR3 DNA reads TGTGCCATCAGTGAGTCCGGGACAGGGGGTGAAAAACTGTTTTTT.

The chain is built from TRBV28 and TRBJ2-1; 7 bases fit TRBD2. V dropped 6 bases and J dropped 4; count of bases not matched to a gene: 3. Germline CDR1 and CDR2: MDHEN and SYDVKM. The CDR3 totals 13 residues. The CDR3 nucleotides are TGTGCCAGCAGGAGTAGCGGGTACAATGAGCAGTTCTTC. Amino acids: CASRSSGYNEQFF. Full variable domain (remainder filled in from reference TRBV28 and TRBJ2-1): DVKVTQSSRYLVKRTGEKVFLECVQDMDHENMFWYRQDPGLGLRLIYFSYDVKMKEKGDIPEGYSVSREKKERFSLILESASTNQTSMYLCASRSSGYNEQFFGPGTRLTVL.

The chain has TRBV28 and TRBJ2-7; no clear D gene. V was cut by 2 bases and J by 4 bases, with 9 bases left in between. The CDR3 length is 13 residues. Germline loops: CDR1 MDHEN, CDR2 SYDVKM. CDR3 residues: CASSLAFMYEQYF. Here the CDR3 DNA reads TGTGCCAGCAGTTTAGCTTTTATGTACGAGCAGTACTTC.

This chain links TRBV6-5 with TRBJ2-5; D possibly corresponds to TRBD1 (5 bases). The V gene's germline CDR1 is MNHEY and CDR2 SVGAGI. Trimming cost V 6 bases and J 1 base, with 9 bases left between them. The CDR3 consists of 13 residues. The CDR3 region has the DNA TGTGCCAGCAGCCCGACAGTCCAAGAGACCCAGTACTTC. Encoded protein: CASSPTVQETQYF.

The chain combines TRBV5-1 with TRBJ1-4; TRBD1 matches 10 bases. Germline V gives CDR1 SGHRS, CDR2 YFSETQ. The CDR3 runs 17 residues. After removal of 2 bases from V and 1 base from J, the junction contained 5 bases not matched to a gene. The CDR3 reads CASSFRTGGITNEKLFF. In DNA form, the CDR3 reads TGCGCCAGCAGCTTCAGGACAGGGGGGATAACTAATGAAAAACTGTTTTTT.

CDR3 residues: CASSQAGGSYNEQFF. In DNA, the CDR3 is TGTGCCAGCAGCCAGGCGGGGGGCTCCTACAATGAGCAGTTCTTC. This chain links TRBV4-2 with TRBJ2-1; the match to TRBD2 covers 8 bases. This CDR3 region has 15 residues. The V segment lost 3 bases and the J segment 0 bases; nucleotides outside the gene matches: 1. Germline V gives CDR1 LGHNA, CDR2 YNFKEQ.

The chain is built from TRBV7-2 and TRBJ2-1; tentatively, D is TRBD1 (6 bases). From germline, CDR1 is SGHTA and CDR2 FQGNSA. The CDR3 is made up of 14 amino acids. Trimming took 5 bases from V and 2 from J, leaving 10 bases between them. The CDR3 sequence is CASSPGQTYNEQFF. The CDR3 region has the DNA TGTGCCAGCAGCCCCGGACAGACCTACAATGAGCAGTTCTTC.

This CDR3 is CAISEDKGYEQYF. CDR3 sequence (DNA): TGTGCCATCAGTGAGGATAAGGGATACGAGCAGTACTTC. This chain connects TRBV10-3 to TRBJ2-7; unclear D gene. This CDR3 has 13 residues. Germline assignment: CDR1 ENHRY and CDR2 SYGVKD. The V gene lost 2 bases and the J gene lost 4 bases, with 9 bases spanning the gap.

The V call is TRBV10-1, the J call TRBJ2-5, with D possibly being TRBD1 (5 bases). The CDR3 spans 13 residues. Germline V gene lookup returns CDR1 WNHNN and CDR2 SYGVQD (reference sequence). Trimming cost V 6 bases and J 0 bases, with 8 bases left between them. Here the CDR3 DNA reads TGCGCCAGCAGACAGGACCACCAAGAGACCCAGTACTTC. This sequence encodes CASRQDHQETQYF.

The chain links TRBV5-4 to TRBJ2-1; 8 bases fit TRBD2. The CDR3 consists of 13 residues. V shed 3 bases, J shed 15 bases, and the junction held 11 bases outside the gene matches. Per germline, CDR1 SGHNT and CDR2 YYREEE (reference sequence). The CDR3 loop reads CASSSGGTARLFF. The CDR3 coding sequence is TGTGCCAGCAGCTCGGGGGGGACTGCGAGGCTGTTCTTC.

The genes are TRBV7-2 and TRBJ2-7, with TRBD1 as a possible D gene (5 bases). Trimming left V 3 bases short and J 1 base short, with 22 bases between. Germline CDR1 and CDR2: SGHTA and FQGNSA. The CDR3 loop spans 18 amino acids. DNA of the CDR3: TGTGCCAGCAGCTTGGGTTATGGCAGCTACAGGTATTCCTACGAGCAGTACTTC. Translation: CASSLGYGSYRYSYEQYF. The whole variable domain, remainder taken from reference TRBV7-2 and TRBJ2-7, is GAGVSQSPSNKVTEKGKDVELRCDPISGHTALYWYRQSLGQGLEFLIYFQGNSAPDKSGLPSDRFSAERTGGSVSTLTIQRTQQEDSAVYLCASSLGYGSYRYSYEQYFGPGTRLTVT.

The gene calls are TRBV27 and TRBJ2-2; 7 bases fit TRBD1. The junction had 9 bases not matched to a gene; V was cut back by 8 bases and J by 3 bases. Germline V lookup: CDR1 MNHEY, CDR2 SMNVEV (reference sequence). The CDR3 has 15 residues. The CDR3 here is CASGSGQDYTGELFF. The CDR3 region has the DNA TGTGCCAGCGGTAGTGGACAGGATTACACCGGGGAGCTGTTTTTT.

This clone appeared a single time. The CDR3 coding sequence is TGCGCCAGCAGCCAGGGACAGGGCGGTGAAAAACTGTTTTTT. Translated: CASSQGQGGEKLFF. V and J are TRBV5-1 and TRBJ1-4, with TRBD1 matching over 9 bases. Looked up from germline, CDR1 is SGHRS and CDR2 is YFSETQ. V lost 4 bases to trimming and J lost 7 bases; unmatched junction nucleotides: 5. The CDR3 is 14 residues long. The complete variable domain, with remaining parts taken from reference TRBV5-1 and TRBJ1-4, reads KAGVTQTPRYLIKTRGQQVTLSCSPISGHRSVSWYQQTPGQGLQFLFEYFSETQRNKGNFPGRFSGRQFSNSRSEMNVSTLELGDSALYLCASSQGQGGEKLFFGSGTQLSVL.

The chain carries TRBV7-2 and TRBJ2-3; D remains unclear. The germline V gene has CDR1 SGHTA and CDR2 FQGNSA. V was clipped by 4 bases and J by 4 bases, with 9 bases between them. The CDR3 consists of 13 residues. The CDR3 sequence: CASSWSRSDTQYF. Here the CDR3 DNA reads TGTGCCAGCAGCTGGTCCAGATCAGATACGCAGTATTTT.

This chain links TRBV6-5 with TRBJ1-2; 10 bases are a match to TRBD1. Germline CDR1 is MNHEY and CDR2 is SVGAGI. V shed 6 bases and J 4 bases; nucleotides not matched to a gene: 2. The CDR3 consists of 13 residues. The CDR3 DNA follows: TGTGCCAGCAGGGGGACAGGGGTCTATGGCTACACCTTC. Translating gives CASRGTGVYGYTF.

The chain joins TRBV5-1 to TRBJ1-3; 9 bases are shared with TRBD1. In germline, CDR1 is SGHRS, CDR2 YFSETQ. CDR3 length: 16 amino acids. Unmatched junction bases numbered 9, after V lost 4 bases and J lost 4 bases. DNA for the CDR3: TGCGCCAGCAGCAATTCCGACAGGGGGGAAGGAAACACCATATATTTT. Its translation is CASSNSDRGEGNTIYF.

The rearrangement links TRBV19 to TRBJ2-7; D is uncertain. There are 12 residues in the CDR3. Germline values: CDR1 LNHDA, CDR2 SQIVND (reference sequence). The germline V and J ends were trimmed by 5 bases and 2 bases, with 7 bases remaining between them. The CDR3 here is CASSGRTYEQYF. CDR3 in DNA: TGTGCCAGTAGTGGACGGACCTACGAGCAGTACTTC.

Written as DNA, the CDR3 is TGTGCCAGTAGTAAGGAAGTCCAAGAGACCCAGTACTTC. Its protein product is CASSKEVQETQYF. This chain uses TRBV19 with TRBJ2-5; D gene uncertain. Looked up from germline, CDR1 is LNHDA and CDR2 is SQIVND (reference sequence). V was clipped by 4 bases and J by 1 base, with 7 bases between them. The CDR3 consists of 13 residues.

The rearrangement joins TRBV4-1 to TRBJ2-4, with a tentative D call TRBD2 (5 bases). Germline V gene data show CDR1 as MGHRA and CDR2 as YSYEKL. This CDR3 has 15 amino acids. With 1 base removed from V and 1 base from J, the gap between germline ends came to 8 bases. In DNA form, the CDR3 reads TGCGCCAGCAGCCAAGCGGGGTTGGCCAAAAACATTCAGTACTTC. This gives the protein CASSQAGLAKNIQYF.

The chain joins TRBV28 to TRBJ2-3; D possibly uses TRBD1 or TRBD2 (5 bases each). Germline V gene data show CDR1 as MDHEN and CDR2 as SYDVKM. The CDR3 is 16 residues long. The V end was cut by 4 bases, the J end by 2 bases, with 16 bases between. CDR3 protein: CASSSRDGTNTDTQYF. The DNA for the CDR3 is TGTGCCAGCAGTTCCCGGGACGGGACCAACACAGATACGCAGTATTTT.

This chain connects TRBV19 to TRBJ1-1; TRBD1 agrees at 9 bases. The germline CDR1 and CDR2 sequences are LNHDA and SQIVND (reference sequence). This CDR3 is 14 amino acids long. The trim removed 9 bases at V and 8 bases at J, leaving 13 bases unmatched. The CDR3: CARTDRDRDPEAFF. For the CDR3, the DNA is TGTGCCAGGACCGATCGGGACAGGGATCCAGAAGCTTTCTTT.

The V gene is TRBV11-2, the J gene TRBJ1-6; D gene uncertain. The germline V gene encodes CDR1 SGHAT and CDR2 FQNNGV. Trimming left V 2 bases short and J 2 bases short, with 1 base between. CDR3 length equals 13 residues. The CDR3 loop reads CASSLTYNSPLHF. The CDR3 DNA sequence: TGTGCCAGCAGCTTAACCTATAATTCACCCCTCCACTTT.

The chain is built from TRBV19 and TRBJ1-1; 7 nucleotides agree with TRBD1. Germline V gene sequence: CDR1 LNHDA, CDR2 SQIVND (reference sequence). CDR3 length: 14 residues. The trim removed 3 bases at V and 6 bases at J, leaving 7 bases unmatched. This CDR3 is CASSIEGGGPEAFF. The CDR3 region has the DNA TGTGCCAGTAGTATTGAGGGAGGGGGCCCTGAAGCTTTCTTT. The full variable domain, its missing parts supplied by reference TRBV19 and TRBJ1-1, is DGGITQSPKYLFRKEGQNVTLSCEQNLNHDAMYWYRQDPGQGLRLIYYSQIVNDFQKGDIAEGYSVSREKKESFPLTVTSAQKNPTAFYLCASSIEGGGPEAFFGQGTRLTVV.

The rearrangement joins TRBV7-9 to TRBJ2-1; 7 nucleotides match TRBD1. The CDR3 sequence is 15 residues long. V trimming: 1 base; J trimming: 0 bases; junction bases outside the gene matches: 0. CDR1 SEHNR and CDR2 FQNEAQ come from the germline V gene (reference sequence). The CDR3 protein is CASSLGDSSYNEQFF. CDR3 sequence (DNA): TGTGCCAGCAGCTTAGGGGACAGCTCCTACAATGAGCAGTTCTTC.

This clone was seen just once. The CDR3 sequence is CASSPSGPRDYGYTF. The CDR3 DNA is TGTGCCAGCAGCCCATCCGGGCCTAGGGATTATGGCTACACCTTC. This chain uses TRBV7-3 with TRBJ1-2; no clear D. Germline CDR1 and CDR2: SGHTA and FQGTGA. This CDR3 is built from 15 residues. The ends were cut back, 5 bases at V and 5 bases at J, with 18 bases in the middle.

This clone came up a few times. CDR3 protein: CASSQDFPPSTDTQYF. DNA of the CDR3: TGCGCCAGCAGCCAAGATTTCCCCCCGAGCACAGATACGCAGTATTTT. The V gene is TRBV4-3, the J gene TRBJ2-3; the D is unclear. Germline CDR1 LGHNA, CDR2 YSLEER. This CDR3 spans 16 amino acids. V lost 0 bases, J lost 0 bases, and 10 bases lay in between.

This rearrangement joins TRBV30 to TRBJ1-6; tentative D call: TRBD1 (5 bases). Germline V gives CDR1 GTSNPN, CDR2 SVGIG (reference sequence). The V end was cut by 2 bases, the J end by 10 bases, with 12 bases between. This CDR3 region has 13 residues. For the CDR3, the DNA is TGTGCCTGGAGTTCGACAGTTCGATCACCCCTCCACTTT. Translated: CAWSSTVRSPLHF.

The CDR3 DNA is TGTGCCAGCAGTTTAAGCGGACAGGGGAGCTATGGCTACACCTTC. It translates to CASSLSGQGSYGYTF. This chain joins TRBV28 and TRBJ1-2; 9 bases are a match to TRBD1. Trimming cost V 2 bases and J 4 bases; bases outside gene matches: 5. In germline, CDR1 is MDHEN, CDR2 SYDVKM. The CDR3 totals 15 residues.